The present T cell receptor (beta chain) was sequenced within a study of tumor and adjacent non-tumor tissue in lung cancer. Background on the study: Histology: 12 adenocarcinoma, a couple of squamous cell carcinoma, 1 small cell lung cancer. Patients were aged roughly 30 to 76, around ten men and about five women, stage I to III. Overall study results and limits: In normal lung, the top 100 clones were significantly more dominant than in tumor. Significantly higher TCR diversity was found in tumor than normal lung.

TCRbeta libraries were built with three rounds of nested PCR, modified from ARM-PCR. TCRdb reanalysed the multiplex PCR reads using MiXCR and keeps one entry per CDR3 protein. The sample shows 100,000 to 150,000 distinct CDR3 sequences, approximately 66% of them seen only once. The table lists this clonotype with a few counts. Its antigen is unidentified. No cell sorting was done before RNA was extracted from the tissue. This TCR derives from a man aged 25-45 years with non-small cell lung cancer. The sequenced sample consisted of lung tumor tissue.

In DNA form, the CDR3 reads TGTGCTAGTGGTTTACCGTATAATGAAAAACTGTTTTTT. Its translation: CASGLPYNEKLFF. This rearrangement joins TRBV12-5 to TRBJ1-4; D gene unclear. CDR3 length: 13 residues. The germline gives CDR1 LGHNT, CDR2 FRNRAP. V shed 3 bases and J shed 4 bases, with 6 bases lying between them.